In its sample, the clone carrying this T cell receptor (beta chain) was seen once. This entry is derived from a study of blood T cell repertoires in COVID-19. Study summary: PBMCs, B-cell-depleted T cells, or T cells were the source of the cDNA or gDNA that made up the material.

The table came from immunoSEQ multiplex PCR; TCRdb's copy has only in-frame clones and leaves some out. The sample has under 350,000 clones; 85% are singletons. The sample was peripheral blood. The sequence came from a human donor in a cohort sampled during active COVID-19.

The CDR3 spells CASMDSLNSPLHF. The CDR3 nucleotides are TGTGCCAGCATGGACAGTTTAAATTCACCCCTCCACTTT. The genes are TRBV28 and TRBJ1-6; perhaps TRBD1 as D (6 bases). CDR3 length: 13 residues. Trimming removed 7 bases at V and 7 bases at J, with 11 bases between. Germline loops: CDR1 MDHEN, CDR2 SYDVKM.